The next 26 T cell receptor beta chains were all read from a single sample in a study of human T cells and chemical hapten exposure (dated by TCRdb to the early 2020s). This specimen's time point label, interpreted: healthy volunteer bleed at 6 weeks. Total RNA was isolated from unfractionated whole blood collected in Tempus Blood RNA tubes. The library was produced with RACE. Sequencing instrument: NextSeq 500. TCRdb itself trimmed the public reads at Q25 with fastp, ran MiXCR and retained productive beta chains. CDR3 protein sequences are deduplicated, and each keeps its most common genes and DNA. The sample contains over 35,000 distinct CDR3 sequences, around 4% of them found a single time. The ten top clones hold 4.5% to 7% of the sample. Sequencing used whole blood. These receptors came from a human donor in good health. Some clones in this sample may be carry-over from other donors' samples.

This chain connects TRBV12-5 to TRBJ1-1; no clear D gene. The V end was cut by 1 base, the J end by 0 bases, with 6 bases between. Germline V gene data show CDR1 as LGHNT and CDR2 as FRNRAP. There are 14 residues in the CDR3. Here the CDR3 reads CASGLGGLNTEAFF. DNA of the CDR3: TGTGCTAGTGGTTTGGGGGGTCTGAACACTGAAGCTTTCTTT.

The chain's CDR3 is CASMDVAGNQPQHF. For the CDR3, the DNA is TGTGCCAGCATGGACGTGGCTGGCAATCAGCCCCAGCATTTT. The rearrangement joins TRBV6-6 to TRBJ1-5; D gene ambiguous. Trimming pared 7 bases from V and 2 bases from J, leaving 12 bases between. CDR1 and CDR2 from the germline V gene are MNHNY and SVGAGI (reference sequence). CDR3 length: 14 amino acids.

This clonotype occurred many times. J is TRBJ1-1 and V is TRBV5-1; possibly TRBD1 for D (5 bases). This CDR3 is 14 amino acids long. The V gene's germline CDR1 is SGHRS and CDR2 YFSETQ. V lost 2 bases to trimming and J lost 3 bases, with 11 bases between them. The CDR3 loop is CASSFTGRDTEAFF. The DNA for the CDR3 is TGCGCCAGCAGCTTCACAGGAAGAGACACTGAAGCTTTCTTT.

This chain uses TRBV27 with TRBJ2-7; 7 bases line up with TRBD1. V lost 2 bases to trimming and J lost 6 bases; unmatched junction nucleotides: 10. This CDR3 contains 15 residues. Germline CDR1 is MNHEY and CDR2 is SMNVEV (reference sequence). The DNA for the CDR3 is TGTGCCAGCAGTTTACGCCCTCGGCAGGGGGTCGAGCAGTACTTC. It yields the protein CASSLRPRQGVEQYF.

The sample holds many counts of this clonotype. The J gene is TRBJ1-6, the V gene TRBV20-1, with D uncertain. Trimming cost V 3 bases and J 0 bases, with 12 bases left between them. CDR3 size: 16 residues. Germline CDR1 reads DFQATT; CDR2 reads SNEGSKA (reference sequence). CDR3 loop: CSASVSGSSYNSPLHF. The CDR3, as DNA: TGCAGTGCTAGCGTCTCCGGTAGCTCCTATAATTCACCCCTCCACTTT.

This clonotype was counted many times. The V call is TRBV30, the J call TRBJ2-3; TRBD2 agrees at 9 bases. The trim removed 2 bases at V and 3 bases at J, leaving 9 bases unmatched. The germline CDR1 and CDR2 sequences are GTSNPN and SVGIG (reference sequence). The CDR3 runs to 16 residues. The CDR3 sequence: CAWSSGTSRTTDTQYF. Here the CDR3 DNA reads TGTGCCTGGAGTTCCGGGACTAGCAGAACTACAGATACGCAGTATTTT.

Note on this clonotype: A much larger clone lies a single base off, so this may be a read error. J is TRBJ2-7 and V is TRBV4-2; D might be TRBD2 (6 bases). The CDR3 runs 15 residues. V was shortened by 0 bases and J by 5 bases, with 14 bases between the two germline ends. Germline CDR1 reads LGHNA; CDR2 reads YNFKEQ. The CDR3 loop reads CASSQDSGVGHEQYF. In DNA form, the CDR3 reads TGTGCCAGCAGCCAAGATTCGGGGGTAGGGCACGAGCAGTACTTC.

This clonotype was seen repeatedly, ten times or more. In DNA, the CDR3 is TGTGCCAGCAGCTTAGGCGGGAGCGGTGGGGATACGCAGTATTTT. Encoded protein: CASSLGGSGGDTQYF. This chain connects TRBV7-2 to TRBJ2-3, with TRBD2 identical over 7 bases. There are 15 residues in the CDR3. Germline V lookup: CDR1 SGHTA, CDR2 FQGNSA. The trim removed 1 base at V and 6 bases at J, leaving 7 bases unmatched.

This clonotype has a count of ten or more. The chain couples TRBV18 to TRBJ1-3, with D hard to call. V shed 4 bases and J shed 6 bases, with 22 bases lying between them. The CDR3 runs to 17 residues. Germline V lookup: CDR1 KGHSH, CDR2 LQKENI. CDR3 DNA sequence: TGTGCCAGCTCACGGTCCCCCGCCGACGGGTCGACAAACACCATATATTTT. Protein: CASSRSPADGSTNTIYF.

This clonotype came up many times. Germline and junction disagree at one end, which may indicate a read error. In DNA, the CDR3 is TGCGCCAGCAGCGAAACCCTGGACCAGTCTTTTCGGGTCTTC. This translates into CASSETLDQSFRVF. V gene TRBV10-1 combines with J gene TRBJ2-1; D remains ambiguous. There are 14 residues in the CDR3. Germline CDR1 is WNHNN and CDR2 is SYGVQD (reference sequence).

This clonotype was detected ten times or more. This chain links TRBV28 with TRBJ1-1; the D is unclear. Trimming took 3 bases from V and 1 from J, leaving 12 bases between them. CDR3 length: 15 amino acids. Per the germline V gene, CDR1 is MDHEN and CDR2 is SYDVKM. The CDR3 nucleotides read TGTGCCAGCAGTTTCCCCCCTCCGGCGAACACTGAAGCTTTCTTT. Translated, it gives CASSFPPPANTEAFF.

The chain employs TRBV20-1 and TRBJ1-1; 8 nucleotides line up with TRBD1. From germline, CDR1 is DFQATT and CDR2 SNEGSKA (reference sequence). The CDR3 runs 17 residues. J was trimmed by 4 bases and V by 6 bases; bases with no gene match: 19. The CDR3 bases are TGCAGTGCCCCGGGGGGGCAGGGGGCAACCCGAGGCACTGAAGCTTTCTTT. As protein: CSAPGGQGATRGTEAFF.

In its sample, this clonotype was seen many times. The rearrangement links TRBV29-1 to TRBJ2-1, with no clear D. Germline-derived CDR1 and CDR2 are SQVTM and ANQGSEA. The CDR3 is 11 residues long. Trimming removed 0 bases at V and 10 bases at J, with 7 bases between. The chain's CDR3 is CSVEEGREQFF. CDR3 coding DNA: TGCAGCGTTGAAGAGGGAAGAGAGCAGTTCTTC.

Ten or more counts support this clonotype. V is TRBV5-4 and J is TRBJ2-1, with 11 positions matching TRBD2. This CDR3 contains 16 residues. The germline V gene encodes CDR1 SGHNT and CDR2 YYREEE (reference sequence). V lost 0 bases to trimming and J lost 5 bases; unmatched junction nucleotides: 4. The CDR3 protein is CASSLAPSGRNNEQFF. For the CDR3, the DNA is TGTGCCAGCAGCTTGGCCCCTAGCGGGAGGAACAATGAGCAGTTCTTC.

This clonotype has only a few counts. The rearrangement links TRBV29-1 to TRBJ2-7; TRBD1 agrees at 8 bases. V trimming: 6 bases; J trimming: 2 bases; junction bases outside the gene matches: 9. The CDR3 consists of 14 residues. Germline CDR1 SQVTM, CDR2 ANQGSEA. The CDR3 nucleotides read TGCAGCGTAGGCCCCCGACAGGGGACCTACGAGCAGTACTTC. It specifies CSVGPRQGTYEQYF.

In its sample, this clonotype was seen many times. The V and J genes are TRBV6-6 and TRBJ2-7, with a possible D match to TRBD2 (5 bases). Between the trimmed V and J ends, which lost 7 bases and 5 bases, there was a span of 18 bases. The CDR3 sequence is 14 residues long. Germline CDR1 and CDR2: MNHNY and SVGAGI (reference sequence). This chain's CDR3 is CASNSGNFTNEQYF. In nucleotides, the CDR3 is TGTGCCAGCAACTCCGGGAACTTTACGAACGAGCAGTACTTC.

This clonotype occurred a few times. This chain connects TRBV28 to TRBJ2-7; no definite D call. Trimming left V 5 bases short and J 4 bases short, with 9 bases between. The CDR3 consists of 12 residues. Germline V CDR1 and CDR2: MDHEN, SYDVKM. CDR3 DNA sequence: TGTGCCAGCAGTACCTCTACGTACGAGCAGTACTTC. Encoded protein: CASSTSTYEQYF.

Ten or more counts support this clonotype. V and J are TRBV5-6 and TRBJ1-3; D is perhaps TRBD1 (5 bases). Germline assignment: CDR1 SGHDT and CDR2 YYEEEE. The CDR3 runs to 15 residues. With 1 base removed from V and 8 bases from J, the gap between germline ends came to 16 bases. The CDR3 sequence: CASSLLYGGPHTIYF. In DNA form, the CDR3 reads TGTGCCAGCAGCTTGCTTTACGGGGGACCACACACCATATATTTT.

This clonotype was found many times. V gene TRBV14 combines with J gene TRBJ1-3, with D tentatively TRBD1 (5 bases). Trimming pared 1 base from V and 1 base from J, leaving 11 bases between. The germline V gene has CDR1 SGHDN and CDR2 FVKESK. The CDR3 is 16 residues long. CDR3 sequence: CASSQAGGSSGNTIYF. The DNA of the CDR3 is TGTGCCAGCAGCCAAGCTGGGGGGAGTTCTGGAAACACCATATATTTT.

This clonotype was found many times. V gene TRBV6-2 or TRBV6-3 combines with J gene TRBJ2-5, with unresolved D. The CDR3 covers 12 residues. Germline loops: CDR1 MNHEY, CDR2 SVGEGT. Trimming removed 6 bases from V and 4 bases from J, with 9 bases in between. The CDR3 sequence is CASSTIPETQYF. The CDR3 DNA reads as TGTGCCAGCAGCACTATCCCAGAGACCCAGTACTTC.

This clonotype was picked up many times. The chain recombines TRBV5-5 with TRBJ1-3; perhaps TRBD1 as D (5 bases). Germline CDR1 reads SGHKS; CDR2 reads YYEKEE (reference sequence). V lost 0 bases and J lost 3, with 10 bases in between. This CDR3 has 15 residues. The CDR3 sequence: CASSLGQGYGNTIYF. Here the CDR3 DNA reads TGTGCCAGCAGCTTGGGCCAGGGCTATGGAAACACCATATATTTT.

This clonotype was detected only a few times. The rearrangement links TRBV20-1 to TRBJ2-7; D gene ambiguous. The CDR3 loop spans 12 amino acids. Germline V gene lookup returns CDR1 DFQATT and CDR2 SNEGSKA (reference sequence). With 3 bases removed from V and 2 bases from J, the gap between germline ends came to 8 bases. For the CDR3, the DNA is TGCAGTGCTAGTAGGGTTGCCTACGAGCAGTACTTC. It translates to CSASRVAYEQYF.

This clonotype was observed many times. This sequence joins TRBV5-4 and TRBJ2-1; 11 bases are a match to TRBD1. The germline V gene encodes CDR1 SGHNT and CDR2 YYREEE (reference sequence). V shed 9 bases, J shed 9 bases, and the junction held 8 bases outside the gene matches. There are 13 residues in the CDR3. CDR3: CANTDRGRGEQFF. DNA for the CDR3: TGTGCCAACACGGACAGGGGGCGAGGTGAGCAGTTCTTC.

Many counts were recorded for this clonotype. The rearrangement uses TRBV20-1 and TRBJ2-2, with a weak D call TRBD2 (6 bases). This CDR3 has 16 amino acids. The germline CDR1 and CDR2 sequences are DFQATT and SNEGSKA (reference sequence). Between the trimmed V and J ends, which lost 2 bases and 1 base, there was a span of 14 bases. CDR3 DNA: TGCAGTGCTAGACCCTTGAGTAGCGGGAACACCGGGGAGCTGTTTTTT. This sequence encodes CSARPLSSGNTGELFF.

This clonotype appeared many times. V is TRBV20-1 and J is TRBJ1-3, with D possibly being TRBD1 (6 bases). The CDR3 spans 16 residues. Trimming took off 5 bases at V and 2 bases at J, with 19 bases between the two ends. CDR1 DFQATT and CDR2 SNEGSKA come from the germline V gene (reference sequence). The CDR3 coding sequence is TGCAGTGCTCCCAGGAGGGGGGGACCAGCTGGAAACACCATATATTTT. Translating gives CSAPRRGGPAGNTIYF.

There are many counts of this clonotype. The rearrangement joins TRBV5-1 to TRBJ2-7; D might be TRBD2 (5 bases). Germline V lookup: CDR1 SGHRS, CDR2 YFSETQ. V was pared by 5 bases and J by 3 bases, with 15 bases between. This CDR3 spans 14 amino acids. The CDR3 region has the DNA TGCGCCAGCAGTCGTGATCAGCGGAACTACGAGCAGTACTTC. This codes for CASSRDQRNYEQYF.